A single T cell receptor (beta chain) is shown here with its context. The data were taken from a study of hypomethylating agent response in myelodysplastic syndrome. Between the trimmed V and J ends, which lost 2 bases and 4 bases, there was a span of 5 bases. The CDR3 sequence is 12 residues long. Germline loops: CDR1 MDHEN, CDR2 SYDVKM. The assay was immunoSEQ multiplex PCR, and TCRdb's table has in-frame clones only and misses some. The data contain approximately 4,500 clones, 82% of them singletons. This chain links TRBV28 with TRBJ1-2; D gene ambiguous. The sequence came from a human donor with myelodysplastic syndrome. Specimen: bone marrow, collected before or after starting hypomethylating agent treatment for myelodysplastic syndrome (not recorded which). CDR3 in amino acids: CASSLRSYGYTF. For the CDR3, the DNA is TGTGCCAGCAGTTTAAGGTCCTATGGCTACACCTTC.